Each of the 19 T cell receptor beta chains below was sequenced from the same sample in a study of CD8+ T cells in alopecia areata. RNA was isolated and reverse transcribed to cDNA, the sequencing template. The method was immunoSEQ multiplex PCR; TCRdb's version includes in-frame clones alone and lacks a portion of them. The table lists roughly 110,000 clones, around 84% of them singletons, with 20% to 25% in the top ten. Treatment in this sample: oral pan-JAK inhibitor, 5-10 mg twice daily. Sequencing was performed on CD8+ T cells sorted from blood, taken at week 24, from a patient treated with tofacitinib. The receptors come from a human donor with alopecia areata.

A word on this clone: At one of its ends the junction is not consistent with the germline gene, which may arise from a read error. The chain's CDR3 is CASRQAGVTNEKLFF. CDR3 DNA sequence: TGTGCCAGCAGACAAGCGGGGGTAACTAATGAAAAACTGTTTTTT. This chain connects TRBV4-2 to TRBJ1-4, with TRBD1 as a possible D gene (5 bases). CDR1 is LGHNA, CDR2 YNFKEQ, per germline. The CDR3 is 15 amino acids.

The chain couples TRBV4-1 to TRBJ1-1; TRBD1 matches 12 bases. The germline CDR1 and CDR2 sequences are MGHRA and YSYEKL. CDR3 length equals 15 residues. With V trimmed by 4 bases and J by 6 bases, 6 bases remained unmatched. The CDR3 protein is CASSPRDRGPSEAFF. The CDR3 DNA reads TGCGCCAGCAGCCCTAGGGACAGGGGGCCTTCTGAAGCTTTCTTT.

The chain couples TRBV6-5 to TRBJ2-5; 9 nucleotides match TRBD1. The end of the DNA aligns better with TRBJ2-7, so the J call may be wrong. Germline V lookup: CDR1 MNHEY, CDR2 SVGAGI. The CDR3 extends over 13 amino acids. CDR3 loop: CASRPTGGGEQYF. CDR3 bases: TGTGCCAGCAGACCTACAGGGGGCGGCGAGCAGTACTTC.

V is TRBV30 and J is TRBJ2-1; D is unclear. Trimming stripped 6 bases from V and 5 bases from J, with 5 bases between. This CDR3 has 10 residues. CDR1 and CDR2 from the germline V gene are GTSNPN and SVGIG (reference sequence). CDR3 coding DNA: TGTGCCTGTACAGACAATGAGCAGTTCTTC. It translates to CACTDNEQFF.

This clone has a handful of counts. The chain combines TRBV30 with TRBJ2-7, with 8 nucleotides matching TRBD1. The CDR3 is 13 residues long. The V gene end was trimmed by 3 bases and the J gene end by 5 bases; junction bases not matched to a gene: 6. Per germline, CDR1 GTSNPN and CDR2 SVGIG (reference sequence). CDR3 DNA: TGTGCCTGGAGCCGACAGGGGCAAAACGAGCAGTACTTC. As protein: CAWSRQGQNEQYF. Looking up the rest from reference TRBV30 and TRBJ2-7 gives the full variable domain: SQTIHQWPATLVQPVGSPLSLECTVEGTSNPNLYWYRQAAGRGLQLLFYSVGIGQISSEVPQNLSASRPQDRQFILSSKKLLLSDSGFYLCAWSRQGQNEQYFGPGTRLTVT.

The V call is TRBV6-5, the J call TRBJ2-1, with a possible D match to TRBD2 (5 bases). This CDR3 spans 13 amino acids. CDR1 MNHEY and CDR2 SVGAGI come from the germline V gene. Deletions cut 0 bases from V and 7 bases from J, with 7 bases between. CDR3 bases: TGTGCCAGCAGTTACTCGGAGGTTAATGAGCAGTTCTTC. Translating gives CASSYSEVNEQFF.

This chain joins TRBV4-1 and TRBJ2-3; weak D call: TRBD1 (6 bases). The V end was cut by 3 bases, the J end by 3 bases, with 13 bases between. CDR1 MGHRA and CDR2 YSYEKL come from the germline V gene. The CDR3 loop spans 15 amino acids. The CDR3 sequence is CASSQYAGTTDTQYF. DNA for the CDR3: TGCGCCAGCAGCCAGTACGCAGGGACAACAGATACGCAGTATTTT.

The rearrangement links TRBV6-6 to TRBJ2-7; no clear D. Trimming removed 2 bases at V and 0 bases at J, with 8 bases between. Per germline, CDR1 MNHNY and CDR2 SVGAGI (reference sequence). The CDR3 is 14 residues long. The CDR3 DNA reads TGTGCCAGCAGTTACCATAGGTCCTCCTACGAGCAGTACTTC. This gives the protein CASSYHRSSYEQYF.

The chain is built from TRBV6-5 and TRBJ2-5, with TRBD2 matching 12 bases. The junction had 4 bases not matched to a gene; V was cut back by 5 bases and J by 3 bases. This CDR3 region has 15 residues. Germline CDR1 and CDR2: MNHEY and SVGAGI. The CDR3 loop is CASSTPSGGEETQYF. In nucleotides, the CDR3 is TGTGCCAGCAGTACTCCTAGCGGGGGGGAAGAGACCCAGTACTTC.

The rearrangement uses TRBV4-1 and TRBJ2-7; the D is unclear. The CDR3 totals 14 residues. CDR1 MGHRA and CDR2 YSYEKL come from the germline V gene. Trimming pared 4 bases from V and 2 bases from J, leaving 12 bases between. The CDR3 DNA sequence: TGCGCCAGCAGCCCCATTTCTCAGACCTACGAGCAGTACTTC. This translates into CASSPISQTYEQYF.

The V gene is TRBV9, the J gene TRBJ1-1; D remains unclear. With 4 bases removed from V and 4 bases from J, the gap between germline ends came to 11 bases. This CDR3 is 13 amino acids long. Germline V gives CDR1 SGDLS, CDR2 YYNGEE. CDR3 in amino acids: CASSSFLSTEAFF. CDR3 coding DNA: TGTGCCAGCAGCTCCTTCCTGAGCACTGAAGCTTTCTTT. The entire variable domain, with the rest obtained from reference TRBV9 and TRBJ1-1, is as follows: DSGVTQTPKHLITATGQRVTLRCSPRSGDLSVYWYQQSLDQGLQFLIQYYNGEERAKGNILERFSAQQFPDLHSELNLSSLELGDSALYFCASSSFLSTEAFFGQGTRLTVV.

Points on this clone: This specimen includes other DNA sequences encoding the same CDR3. The gene calls are TRBV4-1 and TRBJ2-7; 7 nucleotides align to TRBD1. Germline loops: CDR1 MGHRA, CDR2 YSYEKL. V lost 1 base to trimming and J lost 3 bases; unmatched junction nucleotides: 3. The length of the CDR3 is 14 residues. CDR3 sequence: CASSQGTGDYEQYF. The CDR3 region has the DNA TGCGCCAGCAGCCAAGGTACAGGGGACTACGAGCAGTACTTC.

The gene calls are TRBV5-8 and TRBJ2-7; D is uncertain. Germline V gene lookup returns CDR1 SGHTS and CDR2 YDEGEE. The CDR3 extends over 14 amino acids. The V end lost 0 bases, the J end lost 5 bases, and 12 bases lay between the germline ends. CDR3 residues: CASSLVPGADEQYF. The CDR3 nucleotides are TGTGCCAGCAGCTTGGTTCCAGGAGCAGACGAGCAGTACTTC.

The chain uses TRBV27 and TRBJ2-5, with TRBD2 identical over 8 bases. Germline V CDR1 and CDR2: MNHEY, SMNVEV (reference sequence). J was trimmed by 0 bases and V by 0 bases; bases with no gene match: 12. The CDR3 loop spans 19 amino acids. The CDR3, as DNA: TGTGCCAGCAGTTTATCGTGGGGCCCACTACTAGCGGACCAAGAGACCCAGTACTTC. Its translation: CASSLSWGPLLADQETQYF.

The gene calls are TRBV29-1 and TRBJ1-2, with D possibly being TRBD1 (6 bases). Trimming left V 5 bases short and J 0 bases short, with 13 bases between. CDR1 is SQVTM, CDR2 ANQGSEA, per germline. The CDR3 runs to 14 residues. The DNA for the CDR3 is TGCAGCGTTTACAGCCCAGGGGCTAACTATGGCTACACCTTC. Residues: CSVYSPGANYGYTF.

This chain uses TRBV7-9 with TRBJ1-6; D is ambiguous. The CDR3 consists of 12 residues. The germline gives CDR1 SEHNR, CDR2 FQNEAQ (reference sequence). Trimming cost V 1 base and J 10 bases, with 5 bases left between them. The CDR3 sequence is CASSLGISPLHF. CDR3 DNA: TGTGCCAGCAGCTTAGGGATCTCACCCCTCCACTTT.

The rearrangement links TRBV7-9 to TRBJ2-5; perhaps TRBD1 as D (6 bases). The germline V gene encodes CDR1 SEHNR and CDR2 FQNEAQ (reference sequence). The V end was cut by 4 bases, the J end by 0 bases, with 6 bases between. The CDR3 contains 13 residues. Written as DNA, the CDR3 is TGTGCCAGCAGCTCAGGGGACCAAGAGACCCAGTACTTC. Its translation is CASSSGDQETQYF.

The rearrangement joins TRBV9 to TRBJ1-2; no firm D call. This CDR3 region has 15 residues. Germline CDR1 SGDLS, CDR2 YYNGEE. Trimming removed 0 bases from V and 0 bases from J, with 9 bases in between. In DNA form, the CDR3 reads TGTGCCAGCAGCGTAGAGCCAGGAACTAACTATGGCTACACCTTC. This sequence encodes CASSVEPGTNYGYTF. The variable domain in full, with the rest retrieved from reference TRBV9 and TRBJ1-2, is DSGVTQTPKHLITATGQRVTLRCSPRSGDLSVYWYQQSLDQGLQFLIQYYNGEERAKGNILERFSAQQFPDLHSELNLSSLELGDSALYFCASSVEPGTNYGYTFGSGTRLTVV.

The chain links TRBV30 to TRBJ1-5; D possibly corresponds to TRBD1 (5 bases). Germline values: CDR1 GTSNPN, CDR2 SVGIG (reference sequence). Trimming removed 5 bases from V and 4 bases from J, with 12 bases in between. This CDR3 spans 13 amino acids. The CDR3 reads CAWGTGGNQPQHF. CDR3 coding DNA: TGTGCCTGGGGGACGGGGGGTAATCAGCCCCAGCATTTT.